This TCR beta chain emerged from a study of cytotoxic CD8 clonotypes in ibrutinib-treated CLL. On the study more broadly: The patients comprised 10 to 12 relapsed/refractory and about 15 treatment-naive cases, some 18 IGHV unmutated. It was after a median around twelve months of treatment, range 6 to 36, that response samples were taken.

Comment on this clone: Its specificity is not known.

The protocol was immunoSEQ multiplex PCR, while the TCRdb copy is restricted to in-frame clones and leaves out a portion. The sample shows nearly 300,000 clones, 65% to 85% of them seen only once. Study outcomes and limitations: Contraction or stability on treatment was seen for public clonotypes, which were uncommon.

Germline V lookup: CDR1 SGDLS, CDR2 YYNGEE. With 3 bases clipped from V and 2 bases from J, the junction kept 10 bases outside the gene matches. The CDR3 extends over 16 amino acids. Specimen: PBMCs, collected at disease progression, from a patient treated with ibrutinib. The receptor's source is a human donor with chronic lymphocytic leukemia. This chain links TRBV9 with TRBJ1-1; 7 nucleotides align to TRBD1. CDR3 coding DNA: TGTGCCAGCAGCGCCCCCCACAGGGGTCTTAACACTGAAGCTTTCTTT. This codes for CASSAPHRGLNTEAFF. The variable domain in full, with the rest retrieved from reference TRBV9 and TRBJ1-1, is DSGVTQTPKHLITATGQRVTLRCSPRSGDLSVYWYQQSLDQGLQFLIQYYNGEERAKGNILERFSAQQFPDLHSELNLSSLELGDSALYFCASSAPHRGLNTEAFFGQGTRLTVV.